This T cell receptor (beta chain) comes out of a study of cytomegalovirus exposure and HLA in healthy donors. Study conclusions and caveats: Because they were indistinguishable, some V segments, including TRBV6-2 and TRBV6-3, were excluded. Common viral pathogens (according to a later analysis) appeared linked to several of the most significant clusters. Compared with the roughly 700-donor mean, an Asian-associated ancestry cluster reportedly had fewer N-insertions, according to a later analysis.

Despite likely unrecorded immune exposures, the donors were nominally healthy at the time of sampling. Of note for this clone: Antigen specificity is unknown.

After removal of 0 bases from V and 10 bases from J, the junction contained 7 bases not matched to a gene. This CDR3 comprises 15 residues. Germline V lookup: CDR1 LGHNA, CDR2 YSLEER. PCR amplification relied on 60 Vbeta primers (plus 13 Jbeta primers). Sequenced by immunoSEQ multiplex PCR; TCRdb stores in-frame clones only, minus some. The sample lists about 130,000 clones; 65% to 85% were seen once. The chain links TRBV4-3 to TRBJ2-1; 9 nucleotides agree with TRBD1. The receptor was isolated from a man aged 18-30 years in good health and CMV-seropositive. The sample was PBMCs. CDR3 coding DNA: TGCGCCAGCAGCCAAGATGTGGGACAGGGACGGGAGCAGTTCTTC. Translated, it gives CASSQDVGQGREQFF.